This T cell receptor (beta chain) is drawn from a study of T cell responses to AZD1222 COVID-19 vaccine. Study-wide context: The study pooled second doses at about 4 or about 12 weeks.

Points on this clone: The antigen is not known.

The CDR3 runs 14 residues. Germline CDR1 reads LGHNA; CDR2 reads YSLEER. Trimming removed 2 bases from V and 8 bases from J; junction bases left unmatched: 5. Whole-study results and caveats: Epitopes outside B.1.351 and B.1.1.7 mutated regions reportedly drew nearly half of spike TCRs. Elevations in Spike-specific TCR breadth and depth followed administration of two AZD1222 doses. Vaccine-associated CD4 TCRs ranged over spike, dominating at 160-218 and 743-854.

The repertoire was sequenced with immunoSEQ multiplex PCR; TCRdb's copy has only in-frame clones and lacks some. The top ten hold around 15% of the sample, which has about 120,000 clones, about 92% seen once. The sequenced sample was peripheral blood, obtained on day 0 of AZD1222 vaccination. The chain joins TRBV4-3 to TRBJ1-2, with TRBD1 matching over 10 bases. The TCR was taken from an adult in good health. The CDR3 coding sequence is TGCGCCAGCAGCCAAAATGGACAGGGGGTGGGCTACACCTTC. Translation: CASSQNGQGVGYTF.